This T cell receptor beta chain is from a study of human T cells and chemical hapten exposure. TCRdb reprocessed the RACE reads with MiXCR, giving one entry per CDR3 protein. The table shows 65,000 to 95,000 distinct CDR3 sequences, with approximately 12% occurring only once. Time point here: patch test 1, 2 weeks after DPC sensitization. Treatment defined: therapeutic diphenylcyclopropenone sensitization with weekly scalp DPC. V was clipped by 4 bases and J by 2 bases, with 9 bases between them. Germline CDR1 and CDR2: SGHRS and YFSETQ. The CDR3 has 13 residues. This clonotype was seen repeatedly, ten times or more.

The V and J genes are TRBV5-1 and TRBJ1-1, with a possible D match to TRBD1 (6 bases). The clonotype originates from a woman aged 60-75 years with alopecia areata. Some clones in this sample may be carry-over from other donors' samples. Sequences were derived from whole blood, sampled in connection with sensitization to the hapten diphenylcyclopropenone (DPC). The DNA for the CDR3 is TGCGCCAGCAGCAACAGGGTTAACACTGAAGCTTTCTTT. Its translation is CASSNRVNTEAFF.